The 12 T cell receptor beta chains below all came from one sample that was sequenced in a study of CD8+CD57+ T cells in acquired aplastic anemia. The TCR beta profiling, which covered VDJ combination and CDR3 sequence, was carried out using genomic DNA as the template. TCRdb used MiXCR to reprocess the reads, holding one entry per CDR3 protein. Among a few hundred thousand distinct CDR3 sequences listed, approximately 60% were seen once. The sample was sorted CD4+, CD8+, or CD8+CD57+ T cells (not recorded which) from PBMCs. Receptors originate from a human donor in good health.

This rearrangement joins TRBV2 to TRBJ1-5, with D possibly being TRBD1 (5 bases). Trimming removed 4 bases from V and 7 bases from J, with 14 bases in between. The CDR3 runs 14 residues. The germline gives CDR1 SNHLY, CDR2 FYNNEI. Here the CDR3 DNA reads TGTGCCAGCAGTGCCCCGAGGGGCGACCAGCCCCAGCATTTT. This encodes CASSAPRGDQPQHF.

V usage is TRBV24-1 and J usage is TRBJ1-5, with 7 bases lining up with TRBD1. CDR1 and CDR2 (germline): KGHDR, SFDVKD. This CDR3 contains 13 residues. With 3 bases clipped from V and 10 bases from J, the junction kept 5 bases outside the gene matches. Here the CDR3 reads CATSDGQALPQHF. Written as DNA, the CDR3 is TGTGCCACCAGTGATGGACAGGCCCTTCCCCAGCATTTT.

For this clonotype: A junction boundary mismatches the germline segment, possibly from a read error. The chain links TRBV7-2 to TRBJ1-1; the D is unclear. The CDR3 is made up of 13 amino acids. The germline V gene has CDR1 SGHTA and CDR2 FQGNSA. CDR3 region: CASSPGSNTEAFF. The CDR3 nucleotides are TGCGCCAGCAGCCCCGGGTCGAACACTGAAGCTTTCTTT.

The chain links TRBV20-1 to TRBJ2-5; TRBD2 aligns across 11 bases. Germline V lookup: CDR1 DFQATT, CDR2 SNEGSKA (reference sequence). The length of the CDR3 is 14 residues. With 5 bases clipped from V and 9 bases from J, the junction kept 11 bases outside the gene matches. The CDR3 is CSALAGGPYSPQYF. The CDR3 DNA reads as TGCAGTGCTTTAGCGGGGGGGCCCTACAGCCCCCAGTACTTC.

The rearrangement links TRBV24-1 to TRBJ1-2, with 9 bases matching TRBD1. From germline, CDR1 is KGHDR and CDR2 SFDVKD. The CDR3 sequence is 17 residues long. The trim removed 5 bases at V and 4 bases at J, leaving 13 bases unmatched. CDR3: CATSGGTGTGSTYGYTF. The CDR3 coding sequence is TGTGCCACCAGTGGCGGGACAGGGACTGGGTCTACCTATGGCTACACCTTC.

V usage is TRBV7-8 and J usage is TRBJ1-1; a possible D gene is TRBD1 (6 bases). Trimming stripped 4 bases from V and 5 bases from J, with 17 bases between. The CDR3 has 15 amino acids. The germline V gene has CDR1 SGHVS and CDR2 FQNEAQ. CDR3 sequence: CASSSSGTPPTEAFF. In nucleotides, the CDR3 is TGTGCCAGCAGCTCCTCCGGGACACCCCCAACTGAAGCTTTCTTT.

The CDR3 sequence: CASSINRFQHYGYTF. The CDR3, as DNA: TGTGCCAGTAGTATCAACAGATTTCAACACTATGGCTACACCTTC. The chain joins TRBV19 to TRBJ1-2; D not certain. CDR1 and CDR2 from the germline V gene are LNHDA and SQIVND (reference sequence). Trimming removed 3 bases from V and 3 bases from J, with 14 bases in between. CDR3 size: 15 residues. Full variable domain (remainder filled in from reference TRBV19 and TRBJ1-2): DGGITQSPKYLFRKEGQNVTLSCEQNLNHDAMYWYRQDPGQGLRLIYYSQIVNDFQKGDIAEGYSVSREKKESFPLTVTSAQKNPTAFYLCASSINRFQHYGYTFGSGTRLTVV.

CDR3 region: CASSPYGSGTDTQYF. CDR3 in DNA: TGTGCCAGCAGTCCGTACGGAAGCGGAACAGATACGCAGTATTTT. The chain employs TRBV7-3 and TRBJ2-3; perhaps TRBD2 as D (5 bases). Looked up from germline, CDR1 is SGHTA and CDR2 is FQGTGA. Between the trimmed V and J ends, which lost 6 bases and 3 bases, there was a span of 16 bases. The CDR3 is 15 residues long.

V is TRBV5-4 and J is TRBJ2-2, with TRBD2 matching over 8 bases. Germline CDR1 and CDR2: SGHNT and YYREEE (reference sequence). Unmatched junction bases numbered 7, after V lost 2 bases and J lost 7 bases. This CDR3 region has 15 residues. Written as DNA, the CDR3 is TGTGCCAGCAGCTTACCTGCGGGACTAGTCGGGGAGCTGTTTTTT. This gives the protein CASSLPAGLVGELFF.

A single count supports this clonotype. J is TRBJ2-7 and V is TRBV29-1; 7 bases are a match to TRBD1. CDR1 and CDR2 from the germline V gene are SQVTM and ANQGSEA. The junction had 5 bases not matched to a gene; V was cut back by 8 bases and J by 1 base. The CDR3 extends over 12 amino acids. The DNA of the CDR3 is TGCAGCTTTCCGGGACAGTCCTACGAGCAGTACTTC. It specifies CSFPGQSYEQYF.

The V and J genes are TRBV5-1 and TRBJ1-4; D unclear. CDR3 length equals 15 residues. From germline, CDR1 is SGHRS and CDR2 YFSETQ. V lost 4 bases and J 8 bases, leaving 18 bases between the germline ends. The CDR3 sequence is CASSTGRILGEKLFF. In DNA form, the CDR3 reads TGCGCCAGCAGCACGGGCCGTATTCTCGGCGAAAAACTGTTTTTT.

The J gene is TRBJ2-2, the V gene TRBV4-1; D is unresolved. CDR1 and CDR2 (germline): MGHRA, YSYEKL. The CDR3 loop spans 16 amino acids. V dropped 7 bases and J dropped 5 bases, with 20 bases sitting between them. As DNA, the CDR3 is TGCGCCAGCACTTCTCTGGGTAGGGCTCCGACCGGGGAGCTGTTTTTT. The encoded protein is CASTSLGRAPTGELFF.